The 28 T cell receptor beta chains below were found in one sample sequenced in a study of T cell responses to AZD1222 COVID-19 vaccine. Only in-frame clones appear in the TCRdb table, and some are missing; sequencing was by immunoSEQ multiplex PCR. The repertoire holds approximately 130,000 clones, with 85% to 90% as singletons. The starting material was peripheral blood, obtained on day 0 of MenACWY control vaccination. The origin of the receptors is an adult in good health.

The chain carries TRBV11-2 and TRBJ2-7, with 7 bases lining up with TRBD1. In germline, CDR1 is SGHAT, CDR2 FQNNGV. Losses at the gene ends were 3 bases for V and 0 bases for J; bases not matched to a gene: 2. This CDR3 has 14 residues. The CDR3 loop reads CASSLTGNSYEQYF. Written as DNA, the CDR3 is TGTGCCAGCAGCTTGACAGGGAACTCCTACGAGCAGTACTTC.

The chain is built from TRBV7-2 and TRBJ2-5; 7 bases are a match to TRBD1. The CDR3 covers 17 residues. In germline, CDR1 is SGHTA, CDR2 FQGNSA. Trimming at V came to 0 bases and at J to 5 bases, leaving 12 bases not matched to a gene. CDR3 in amino acids: CASSLASGGMVRETQYF. DNA for the CDR3: TGTGCCAGCAGCTTAGCGTCAGGGGGTATGGTTAGGGAGACCCAGTACTTC.

This rearrangement joins TRBV5-1 to TRBJ2-1; D is unclear. This CDR3 has 17 residues. Germline V gene data show CDR1 as SGHRS and CDR2 as YFSETQ. Trimming shortened V by 2 bases and J by 6 bases, and 21 bases separated the two germline ends. This CDR3 is CASSLSFTDRAGNEQFF. CDR3 nucleotide sequence: TGCGCCAGCAGCTTAAGCTTTACGGATAGGGCCGGCAATGAGCAGTTCTTC.

The chain combines TRBV5-6 with TRBJ2-3; D is perhaps TRBD1 or TRBD2 (5 bases each). CDR1 is SGHDT and CDR2 is YYEEEE in the germline V gene. This CDR3 region has 14 residues. V lost 4 bases and J lost 6, with 15 bases in between. CDR3 sequence: CASSLSFGADTQYF. The CDR3 DNA sequence: TGTGCCAGCAGCCTCTCGTTCGGGGCCGATACGCAGTATTTT.

This chain links TRBV19 with TRBJ1-1; 9 nucleotides agree with TRBD1. V trimming: 4 bases; J trimming: 6 bases; junction bases outside the gene matches: 9. This CDR3 has 15 residues. The germline CDR1 and CDR2 sequences are LNHDA and SQIVND (reference sequence). CDR3 bases: TGTGCCAGTAGTACCCGACAGGGGGGCATCTCTGAAGCTTTCTTT. Translation gives CASSTRQGGISEAFF.

This clone was found a few times. The chain is built from TRBV7-9 and TRBJ1-5, with D possibly being TRBD1 (5 bases). The ends were cut back, 3 bases at V and 4 bases at J, with 10 bases in the middle. This CDR3 is built from 14 residues. The germline V gene encodes CDR1 SEHNR and CDR2 FQNEAQ (reference sequence). CDR3 in amino acids: CASSFQGRNQPQHF. Written as DNA, the CDR3 is TGTGCCAGCAGCTTTCAGGGCCGGAATCAGCCCCAGCATTTT.

CDR3 sequence reads: CASSLAPQRAYNEQFF. For the CDR3, the DNA is TGTGCCAGCAGCTTGGCCCCCCAGCGGGCTTACAATGAGCAGTTCTTC. The V gene is TRBV5-5, the J gene TRBJ2-1; D is possibly TRBD2 (6 bases). The V end lost 0 bases, the J end lost 4 bases, and 14 bases lay between the germline ends. The CDR3 length is 16 residues. Germline V lookup: CDR1 SGHKS, CDR2 YYEKEE (reference sequence).

V usage is TRBV11-1 and J usage is TRBJ2-2; 8 positions match TRBD2. Germline V CDR1 and CDR2: SGHAT, FQDESV (reference sequence). The CDR3 extends over 18 amino acids. Trimming took 0 bases from V and 4 from J; bases not matched to a gene: 10. The CDR3 DNA reads as TGTGCCAGCAGCTTAGCGCTGAGTGCGGGAGGACGCACCGGGGAGCTGTTTTTT. This translates into CASSLALSAGGRTGELFF. Supplemented by reference TRBV11-1 and TRBJ2-2, the full variable domain reads EAEVAQSPRYKITEKSQAVAFWCDPISGHATLYWYRQILGQGPELLVQFQDESVVDDSQLPKDRFSAERLKGVDSTLKIQPAELGDSAMYLCASSLALSAGGRTGELFFGEGSRLTVL.

A single count supports this clone. The genes are TRBV6-6 and TRBJ2-5; possibly TRBD1 or TRBD2 for D (5 bases each). CDR3 length: 15 amino acids. Germline assignment: CDR1 MNHNY and CDR2 SVGAGI (reference sequence). Deletions cut 1 base from V and 1 base from J, with 10 bases between. In DNA, the CDR3 is TGTGCCAGCAGTTACTTCGGGGCGATCCAAGAGACCCAGTACTTC. Translated, it gives CASSYFGAIQETQYF.

This CDR3 reads CASRPGQNGNTIYF. The CDR3 nucleotides are TGTGCCAGCAGACCTGGACAGAATGGAAACACCATATATTTT. The chain is built from TRBV7-2 and TRBJ1-3, with D perhaps matching TRBD1 (6 bases). V was clipped by 6 bases and J by 3 bases, with 12 bases between them. The CDR3 extends over 14 amino acids. Germline V lookup: CDR1 SGHTA, CDR2 FQGNSA.

This chain links TRBV18 with TRBJ2-5; D gene uncertain. This CDR3 spans 11 amino acids. Germline V CDR1 and CDR2: KGHSH, LQKENI. Trimming removed 6 bases at V and 3 bases at J, with 5 bases between. The CDR3 DNA reads as TGTGCCAGCTCGAAAGAAGAGACCCAGTACTTC. Its translation: CASSKEETQYF.

The CDR3 bases are TGCGCCAGCAGCTTGGAGTTAGCGGGAGGTGAGACCCAGTACTTC. Translating it yields CASSLELAGGETQYF. V is TRBV5-1 and J is TRBJ2-5; 10 bases fit TRBD2. V lost 0 bases and J lost 5; bases outside the gene matches: 4. The CDR3 has 15 residues. The germline gives CDR1 SGHRS, CDR2 YFSETQ.

The chain couples TRBV7-8 to TRBJ1-3; D remains unclear. V was pared by 5 bases and J by 0 bases, with 8 bases between. Germline V CDR1 and CDR2: SGHVS, FQNEAQ. The CDR3 has 14 amino acids. The CDR3, as DNA: TGTGCCAGCAGCCTGGGAGGCTCTGGAAACACCATATATTTT. Translated: CASSLGGSGNTIYF.

A single count supports this clone. The chain couples TRBV5-5 to TRBJ2-3; D is perhaps TRBD1 (5 bases). Germline CDR1 SGHKS, CDR2 YYEKEE (reference sequence). The CDR3 has 13 residues. The V gene lost 5 bases and the J gene lost 1 base, with 8 bases spanning the gap. The CDR3: CASSWGRTDTQYF. CDR3 bases: TGTGCCAGCAGTTGGGGCCGCACAGATACGCAGTATTTT. Full variable domain (missing parts from reference TRBV5-5 and TRBJ2-3): DAGVTQSPTHLIKTRGQQVTLRCSPISGHKSVSWYQQVLGQGPQFIFQYYEKEERGRGNFPDRFSARQFPNYSSELNVNALLLGDSALYLCASSWGRTDTQYFGPGTRLTVL.

The V gene is TRBV7-2, the J gene TRBJ2-2; D gene ambiguous. Germline CDR1 is SGHTA and CDR2 is FQGNSA. Between the trimmed V and J ends, which lost 5 bases and 8 bases, there was a span of 6 bases. The CDR3 length is 11 residues. The CDR3 DNA sequence: TGTGCCAGCAGCGCCCAGGGGGAGCTGTTTTTT. It is translated as CASSAQGELFF.

The V and J genes are TRBV11-3 and TRBJ2-3, with D uncertain. The germline V and J ends were trimmed by 0 bases and 0 bases, with 7 bases remaining between them. The CDR3 has 15 residues. The V gene's germline CDR1 is SGHNT and CDR2 YENEEA. CDR3 nucleotides: TGTGCCAGCAGCTTAGACCGGGTTAGCACAGATACGCAGTATTTT. It is translated as CASSLDRVSTDTQYF.

The chain's CDR3 is CASSFGLDRYQPQHF. CDR3 nucleotides: TGTGCCAGCAGCTTTGGCTTGGACAGATATCAGCCCCAGCATTTT. V usage is TRBV5-5 and J usage is TRBJ1-5; tentative D call: TRBD1 (6 bases). The length of the CDR3 is 15 residues. The V gene's germline CDR1 is SGHKS and CDR2 YYEKEE (reference sequence). V lost 2 bases and J 5 bases, leaving 14 bases between the germline ends.

CDR3 DNA: TGTGCCAGCAGCCAAGCAGGGCAGGATCAGCCCCAGCATTTT. The encoded protein is CASSQAGQDQPQHF. This chain uses TRBV4-2 with TRBJ1-5, with TRBD1 as a possible D gene (5 bases). This CDR3 comprises 14 residues. The V end was cut by 1 base, the J end by 5 bases, with 9 bases between. CDR1 and CDR2 (germline): LGHNA, YNFKEQ.

The chain is built from TRBV9 and TRBJ2-5; 7 nucleotides align to TRBD2. Germline-derived CDR1 and CDR2 are SGDLS and YYNGEE. The CDR3 extends over 15 amino acids. V dropped 6 bases and J dropped 5; count of bases not matched to a gene: 13. CDR3 amino acids: CASTRTVGGTETQYF. The CDR3 DNA follows: TGTGCCAGCACCCGGACCGTGGGGGGGACGGAGACCCAGTACTTC.

The chain joins TRBV15 to TRBJ2-7, with D unclear. CDR3 size: 14 residues. Germline V gene lookup returns CDR1 LNHNV and CDR2 YYDKDF (reference sequence). Between the trimmed V and J ends, which lost 0 bases and 2 bases, there was a span of 8 bases. This CDR3 reads CATSRDYVAYEQYF. DNA of the CDR3: TGTGCCACCAGCAGAGATTACGTAGCCTACGAGCAGTACTTC.

V gene TRBV10-3 combines with J gene TRBJ1-1; D possibly corresponds to TRBD1 (5 bases). This CDR3 is 13 amino acids long. V lost 4 bases and J lost 4, with 10 bases in between. Germline lookup yields CDR1 ENHRY and CDR2 SYGVKD. The DNA of the CDR3 is TGTGCCATCAGTGGGCAGGGAGGCACTGAAGCTTTCTTT. Its translation is CAISGQGGTEAFF.

The chain carries TRBV5-1 and TRBJ2-3, with D perhaps TRBD1 (5 bases). The CDR3 is 14 amino acids. Germline V gene lookup returns CDR1 SGHRS and CDR2 YFSETQ. Trimming stripped 4 bases from V and 3 bases from J, with 12 bases between. The CDR3 DNA reads TGCGCCAGCAGCCCGGACATTGCGACAGATACGCAGTATTTT. Residues: CASSPDIATDTQYF.

V and J are TRBV5-6 and TRBJ2-7; D perhaps matches TRBD2 (7 bases). The ends were cut back, 4 bases at V and 1 base at J, with 18 bases in the middle. The germline V gene encodes CDR1 SGHDT and CDR2 YYEEEE. There are 16 residues in the CDR3. The CDR3 DNA reads as TGTGCCAGCAGCCGGCTGGGGGGGCAGTCGTCCTACGAGCAGTACTTC. Translating gives CASSRLGGQSSYEQYF.

The CDR3 DNA sequence: TGTGCCAGCAGCGCACGGGACAGGGATAATTCACCCCTCCACTTT. It codes for CASSARDRDNSPLHF. The chain uses TRBV11-2 and TRBJ1-6, with 9 bases matching TRBD1. Germline CDR1 reads SGHAT; CDR2 reads FQNNGV. The CDR3 consists of 15 residues. With 5 bases clipped from V and 5 bases from J, the junction kept 4 bases outside the gene matches.

The chain employs TRBV5-1 and TRBJ2-3; a possible D gene is TRBD2 (5 bases). The ends were cut back, 4 bases at V and 4 bases at J, with 7 bases in the middle. Germline CDR1 and CDR2: SGHRS and YFSETQ. The CDR3 sequence is 12 residues long. This chain's CDR3 is CASSGRADTQYF. As DNA, the CDR3 is TGCGCCAGCAGCGGGAGAGCAGATACGCAGTATTTT. Full variable domain (missing parts from reference TRBV5-1 and TRBJ2-3): KAGVTQTPRYLIKTRGQQVTLSCSPISGHRSVSWYQQTPGQGLQFLFEYFSETQRNKGNFPGRFSGRQFSNSRSEMNVSTLELGDSALYLCASSGRADTQYFGPGTRLTVL.

The chain couples TRBV9 to TRBJ1-1; 8 bases map to TRBD1. This CDR3 comprises 15 residues. CDR1 is SGDLS, CDR2 YYNGEE, per germline. The V segment lost 0 bases and the J segment 0 bases; nucleotides outside the gene matches: 1. The CDR3 spells CASSVAGGLNTEAFF. The CDR3 nucleotides read TGTGCCAGCAGCGTAGCAGGGGGCCTGAACACTGAAGCTTTCTTT.

Points on this clone: The junction departs from the called germline gene at one end, perhaps through a read error. The chain recombines TRBV19 with TRBJ1-2, with 8 bases aligning to TRBD1. Germline lookup yields CDR1 LNHDA and CDR2 SQIVND (reference sequence). The CDR3 covers 15 residues. The CDR3 region has the DNA TGTGCCAGTAGTCTAGACAGGGGCTCGTTCTATGGCTACACCTTC. Translating it yields CASSLDRGSFYGYTF.

The chain employs TRBV7-3 and TRBJ2-3; 7 nucleotides line up with TRBD1. The germline CDR1 and CDR2 sequences are SGHTA and FQGTGA. After removal of 3 bases from V and 2 bases from J, the junction contained 5 bases not matched to a gene. CDR3 length: 15 residues. CDR3 amino acids: CASSLTGPPTDTQYF. In DNA form, the CDR3 reads TGTGCCAGCAGCTTGACAGGGCCCCCCACAGATACGCAGTATTTT. Complete variable domain (other parts from reference TRBV7-3 and TRBJ2-3): GAGVSQTPSNKVTEKGKYVELRCDPISGHTALYWYRQSLGQGPEFLIYFQGTGAADDSGLPNDRFFAVRPEGSVSTLKIQRTERGDSAVYLCASSLTGPPTDTQYFGPGTRLTVL.